These 2 T cell receptor beta chains were all obtained from the same sample, sequenced in a study of CD8 T cells in Susac syndrome. Roughly 0.45 to 1 ug RNA was reverse transcribed with random hexamers. TCRdb ran MiXCR on the immunoSEQ multiplex PCR reads and lists one entry per CDR3 protein. The table shows a few hundred thousand distinct CDR3 sequences, with around 83% occurring only once. Sequencing was carried out using CD8+ T cells from PBMCs. All receptors derive from a human donor with multiple sclerosis.

CDR3 DNA sequence: TGCGCCAGCAGCCAAGAGGCAGGGATCATCTATGGCTACACCTTC. It translates to CASSQEAGIIYGYTF. This rearrangement joins TRBV4-1 to TRBJ1-2; D is perhaps TRBD1 (5 bases). CDR1 is MGHRA and CDR2 is YSYEKL in the germline V gene. CDR3 length equals 15 residues. Between the trimmed V and J ends, which lost 0 bases and 4 bases, there was a span of 12 bases.

This chain connects TRBV7-9 to TRBJ2-3; possibly TRBD1 for D (5 bases). Deletions cut 5 bases from V and 2 bases from J, with 14 bases between. This CDR3 contains 15 residues. Germline V gene data show CDR1 as SEHNR and CDR2 as FQNEAQ (reference sequence). CDR3 sequence: CASSAGKGNTDTQYF. DNA of the CDR3: TGTGCCAGCAGCGCAGGGAAAGGGAACACAGATACGCAGTATTTT.